This record covers a single TCR beta chain. The target antigen is unknown. These data come from a study of siplizumab effects on memory and regulatory T cells. Findings and caveats of the study: For mappable alloreactive CD4+ clones, the mean Treg-derived fraction was about 69% with siplizumab and 26.9% in controls. Only a minor fraction of alloreactive clones mapped to unstimulated subsets. The study found that siplizumab significantly reduced alloreactive sequences traceable to unstimulated CD4+ memory cells. The study found naive T cells seemingly more diverse than memory cells and seemingly major alloresponse contributors.

Germline V gene sequence: CDR1 LNHDA, CDR2 SQIVND (reference sequence). The CDR3 totals 13 residues. Trimming took 5 bases from V and 3 from J, leaving 10 bases between them. TCRdb's table, derived via immunoSEQ multiplex PCR, lists solely in-frame clones and lacks some. Of more than 90,000 clones in the sample, approximately 91% were seen once. The sequencing sample was made of non-Treg CD4+ T cells sorted from blood. The TCR originated in a human donor in good health. This chain uses TRBV19 with TRBJ1-2; D remains ambiguous. The CDR3 region has the DNA TGTGCCAGTAGTCCGGACCCTGACTATGGCTACACCTTC. Translating it yields CASSPDPDYGYTF.